This T cell receptor (beta chain) was observed in a study of cytomegalovirus exposure and HLA in healthy donors. Looked up from germline, CDR1 is GTSNPN and CDR2 is SVGIG (reference sequence). The CDR3 has 14 residues. Trimming removed 1 base from V and 4 bases from J, with 13 bases in between. The protocol was immunoSEQ multiplex PCR, while the TCRdb copy is restricted to in-frame clones and leaves out a portion. The sample carries more than 55,000 clones, approximately 96% recorded once. The V call is TRBV30, the J call TRBJ1-1; D remains ambiguous. Input material: PBMCs. The sequence derives from a man younger than 35 in good health and CMV-seronegative. The CDR3 protein is CAWSAPQRSTEAFF. CDR3 DNA: TGTGCCTGGAGTGCGCCACAACGGAGCACTGAAGCTTTCTTT.